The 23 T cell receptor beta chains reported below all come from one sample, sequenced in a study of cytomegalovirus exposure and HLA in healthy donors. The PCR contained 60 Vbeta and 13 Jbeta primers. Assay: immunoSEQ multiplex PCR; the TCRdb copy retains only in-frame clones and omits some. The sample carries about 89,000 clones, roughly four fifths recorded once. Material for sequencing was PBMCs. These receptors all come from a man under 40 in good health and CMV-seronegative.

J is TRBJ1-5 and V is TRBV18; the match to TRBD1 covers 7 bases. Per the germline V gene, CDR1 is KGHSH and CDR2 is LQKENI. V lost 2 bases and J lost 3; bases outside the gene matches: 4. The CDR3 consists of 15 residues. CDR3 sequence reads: CASSPRGQNNQPQHF. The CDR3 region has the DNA TGTGCCAGCTCACCAAGGGGACAGAACAATCAGCCCCAGCATTTT.

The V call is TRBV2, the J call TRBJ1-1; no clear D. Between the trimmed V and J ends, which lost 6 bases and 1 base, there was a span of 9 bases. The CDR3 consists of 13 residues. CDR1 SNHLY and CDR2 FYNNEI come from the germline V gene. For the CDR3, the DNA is TGTGCCAGCAGCGCCAACTGGAACACTGAAGCTTTCTTT. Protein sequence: CASSANWNTEAFF.

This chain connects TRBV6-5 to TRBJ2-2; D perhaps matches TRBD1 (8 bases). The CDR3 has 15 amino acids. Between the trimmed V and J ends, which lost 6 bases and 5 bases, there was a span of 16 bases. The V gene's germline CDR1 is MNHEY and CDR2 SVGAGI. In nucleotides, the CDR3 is TGTGCCAGCAGAGGCCAACAGGGGGGGACCGGGGAGCTGTTTTTT. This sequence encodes CASRGQQGGTGELFF.

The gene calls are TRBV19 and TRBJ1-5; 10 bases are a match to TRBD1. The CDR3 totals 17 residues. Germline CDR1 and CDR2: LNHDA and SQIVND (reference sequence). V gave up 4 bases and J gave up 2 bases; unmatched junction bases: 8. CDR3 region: CASSTAYGQGGNQPQHF. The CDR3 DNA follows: TGTGCCAGTAGTACCGCCTATGGACAGGGGGGCAATCAGCCCCAGCATTTT. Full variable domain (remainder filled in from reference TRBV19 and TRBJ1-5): DGGITQSPKYLFRKEGQNVTLSCEQNLNHDAMYWYRQDPGQGLRLIYYSQIVNDFQKGDIAEGYSVSREKKESFPLTVTSAQKNPTAFYLCASSTAYGQGGNQPQHFGDGTRLSIL.

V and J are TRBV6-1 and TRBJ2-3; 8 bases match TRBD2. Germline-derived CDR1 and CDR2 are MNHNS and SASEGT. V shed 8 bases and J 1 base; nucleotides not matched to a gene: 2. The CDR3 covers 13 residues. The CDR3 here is CASELAGTDTQYF. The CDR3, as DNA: TGTGCCAGCGAACTAGCGGGCACAGATACGCAGTATTTT.

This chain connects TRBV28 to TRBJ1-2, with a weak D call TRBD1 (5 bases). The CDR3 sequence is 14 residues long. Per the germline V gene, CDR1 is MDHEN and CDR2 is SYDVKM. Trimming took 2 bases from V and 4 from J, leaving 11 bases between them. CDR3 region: CASSLGQGSYGYTF. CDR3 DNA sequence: TGTGCCAGCAGTTTAGGCCAGGGTAGCTATGGCTACACCTTC.

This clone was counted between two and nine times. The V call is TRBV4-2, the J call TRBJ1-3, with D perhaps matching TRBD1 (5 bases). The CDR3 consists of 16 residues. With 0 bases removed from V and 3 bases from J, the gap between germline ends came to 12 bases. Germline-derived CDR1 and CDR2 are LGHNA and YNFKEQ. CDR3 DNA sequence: TGTGCCAGCAGCCAAGAGGCAGGGCAAGTTGGAAACACCATATATTTT. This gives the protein CASSQEAGQVGNTIYF.

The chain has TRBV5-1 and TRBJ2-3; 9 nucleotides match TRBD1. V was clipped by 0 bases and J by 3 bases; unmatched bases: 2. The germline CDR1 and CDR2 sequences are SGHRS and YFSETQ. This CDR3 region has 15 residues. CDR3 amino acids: CASSLVGQGTDTQYF. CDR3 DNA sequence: TGCGCCAGCAGCTTGGTGGGACAGGGAACAGATACGCAGTATTTT.

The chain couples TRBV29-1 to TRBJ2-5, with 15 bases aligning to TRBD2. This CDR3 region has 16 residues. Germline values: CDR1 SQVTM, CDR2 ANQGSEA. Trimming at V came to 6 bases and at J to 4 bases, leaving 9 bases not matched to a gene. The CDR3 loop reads CSVQRTSGGAGETQYF. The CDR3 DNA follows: TGCAGCGTCCAACGGACTAGCGGGGGGGCCGGAGAGACCCAGTACTTC.

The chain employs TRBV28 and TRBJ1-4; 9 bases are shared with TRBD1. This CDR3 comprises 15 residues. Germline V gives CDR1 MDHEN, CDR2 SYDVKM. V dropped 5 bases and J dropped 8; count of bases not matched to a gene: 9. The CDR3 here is CASSPPDRGGEKLFF. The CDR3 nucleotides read TGTGCCAGCAGTCCTCCGGACAGGGGAGGCGAAAAACTGTTTTTT.

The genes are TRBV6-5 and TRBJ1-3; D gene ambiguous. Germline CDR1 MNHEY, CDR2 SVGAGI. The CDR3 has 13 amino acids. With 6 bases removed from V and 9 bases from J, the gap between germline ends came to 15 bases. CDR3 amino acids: CASSQTWYTTIYF. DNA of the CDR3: TGTGCCAGCAGCCAAACATGGTATACCACCATATATTTT.

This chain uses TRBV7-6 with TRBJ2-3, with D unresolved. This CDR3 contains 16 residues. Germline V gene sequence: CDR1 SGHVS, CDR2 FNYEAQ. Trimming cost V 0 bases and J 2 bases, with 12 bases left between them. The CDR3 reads CASSLARSAPTDTQYF. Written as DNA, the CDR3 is TGTGCCAGCAGCTTAGCGAGGAGCGCACCCACAGATACGCAGTATTTT.

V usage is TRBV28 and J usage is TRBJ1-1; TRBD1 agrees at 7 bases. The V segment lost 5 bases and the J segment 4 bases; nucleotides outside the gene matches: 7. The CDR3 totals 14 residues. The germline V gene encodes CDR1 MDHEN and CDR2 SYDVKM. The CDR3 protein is CASSPGTAVTEAFF. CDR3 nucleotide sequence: TGTGCCAGCAGTCCGGGGACAGCCGTCACTGAAGCTTTCTTT.

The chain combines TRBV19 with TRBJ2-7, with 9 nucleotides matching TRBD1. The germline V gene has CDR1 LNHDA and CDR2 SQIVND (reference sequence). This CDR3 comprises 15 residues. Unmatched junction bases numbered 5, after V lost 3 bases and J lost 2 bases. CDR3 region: CASSIDGTGTYEQYF. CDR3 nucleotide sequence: TGTGCCAGTAGTATTGATGGGACAGGGACCTACGAGCAGTACTTC.

CDR3 sequence: CASRLFGETQYF. In nucleotides, the CDR3 is TGTGCCAGCAGATTATTCGGGGAGACCCAGTACTTC. The chain uses TRBV2 and TRBJ2-5, with D hard to call. The V gene's germline CDR1 is SNHLY and CDR2 FYNNEI. The length of the CDR3 is 12 residues. Between the trimmed V and J ends, which lost 6 bases and 5 bases, there was a span of 10 bases.

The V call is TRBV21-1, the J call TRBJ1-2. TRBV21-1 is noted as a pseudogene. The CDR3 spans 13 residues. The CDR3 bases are TGTGCCAGCAGCAAGATGCGAGGCTATGGCTACACCTTC. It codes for CASSKMRGYGYTF.

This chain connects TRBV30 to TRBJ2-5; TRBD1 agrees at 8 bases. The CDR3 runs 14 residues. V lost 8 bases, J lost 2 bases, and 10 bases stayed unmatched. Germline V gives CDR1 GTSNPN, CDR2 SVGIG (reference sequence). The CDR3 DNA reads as TGTGCCCTCCAGAAGGGACAGGTACAAGAGACCCAGTACTTC. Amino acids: CALQKGQVQETQYF.

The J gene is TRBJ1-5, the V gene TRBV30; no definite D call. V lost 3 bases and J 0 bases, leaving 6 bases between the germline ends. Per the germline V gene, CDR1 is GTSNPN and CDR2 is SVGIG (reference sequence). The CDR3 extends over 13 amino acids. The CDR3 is CAWRIRSNQPQHF. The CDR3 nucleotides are TGTGCCTGGAGAATCCGTAGCAATCAGCCCCAGCATTTT.

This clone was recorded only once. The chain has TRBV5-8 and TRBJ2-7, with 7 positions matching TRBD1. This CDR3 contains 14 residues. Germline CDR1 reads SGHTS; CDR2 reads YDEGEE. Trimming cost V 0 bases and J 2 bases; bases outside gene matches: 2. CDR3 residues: CASSLEQGTYEQYF. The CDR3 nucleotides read TGTGCCAGCAGCTTGGAACAGGGGACCTACGAGCAGTACTTC. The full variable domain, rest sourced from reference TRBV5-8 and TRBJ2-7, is EAGVTQSPTHLIKTRGQQATLRCSPISGHTSVYWYQQALGLGLQFLLWYDEGEERNRGNFPPRFSGRQFPNYSSELNVNALELEDSALYLCASSLEQGTYEQYFGPGTRLTVT.

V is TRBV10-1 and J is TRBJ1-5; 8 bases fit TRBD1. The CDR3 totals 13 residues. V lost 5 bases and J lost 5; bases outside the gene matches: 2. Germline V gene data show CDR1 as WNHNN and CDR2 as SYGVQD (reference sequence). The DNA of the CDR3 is TGCGCCAGCAGTCTGACAGGGGATCAGCCCCAGCATTTT. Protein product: CASSLTGDQPQHF.

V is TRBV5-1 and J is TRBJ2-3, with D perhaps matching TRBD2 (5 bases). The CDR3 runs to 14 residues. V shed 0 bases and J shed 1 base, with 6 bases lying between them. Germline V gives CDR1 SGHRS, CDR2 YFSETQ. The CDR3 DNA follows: TGCGCCAGCAGCTTGGCCGGGGGCACAGATACGCAGTATTTT. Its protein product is CASSLAGGTDTQYF.

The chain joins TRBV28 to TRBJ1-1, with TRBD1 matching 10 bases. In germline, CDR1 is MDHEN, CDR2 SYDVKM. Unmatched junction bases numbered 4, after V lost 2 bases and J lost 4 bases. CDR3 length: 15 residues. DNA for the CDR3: TGTGCCAGCAGTTTACGATGGGACAGGGGCACTGAAGCTTTCTTT. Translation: CASSLRWDRGTEAFF.

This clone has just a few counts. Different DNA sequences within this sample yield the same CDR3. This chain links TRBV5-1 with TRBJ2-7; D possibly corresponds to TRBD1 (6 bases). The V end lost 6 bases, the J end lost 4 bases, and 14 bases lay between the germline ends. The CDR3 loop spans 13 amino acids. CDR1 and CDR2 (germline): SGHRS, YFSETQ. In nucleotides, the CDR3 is TGCGCCAGCAAGTGGGACAAGGCATACGAGCAGTACTTC. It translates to CASKWDKAYEQYF.